Sequencing of this TCR beta chain was carried out in a study of control samples from healthy donors and cancer patients. Profiling relied on immunoSEQ multiplex PCR, and the TCRdb table lists in-frame clones only, not all of them. The table lists about 170,000 clones, 90% to 95% of them singletons, with roughly 1.6% in the top ten. The clonotype comes from a woman in her 30s in good health. Sequenced: blood.

The CDR3 region has the DNA TGTGCCAGCAGCGCTACAGGCGATGAGCAGTTCTTC. Translating gives CASSATGDEQFF. This chain uses TRBV11-3 with TRBJ2-1; a weak D match, TRBD1 (5 bases). V lost 5 bases and J 8 bases, leaving 10 bases between the germline ends. CDR1 and CDR2 from the germline V gene are SGHNT and YENEEA. This CDR3 is 12 amino acids long. The full variable domain, its missing parts supplied by reference TRBV11-3 and TRBJ2-1, is EAGVVQSPRYKIIEKKQPVAFWCNPISGHNTLYWYLQNLGQGPELLIRYENEEAVDDSQLPKDRFSAERLKGVDSTLKIQPAELGDSAVYLCASSATGDEQFFGPGTRLTVL.